A single sample is the source of the 11 T cell receptor beta chains below, sequenced in a study of T cells in tuberculosis. Data came from immunoSEQ multiplex PCR; TCRdb stores just in-frame clones and leaves some out. The repertoire holds fewer than 35,000 clones, less than 95% seen once, with approximately 8.2% in the top ten. Sequenced sample: PBMCs. The receptor set was obtained from a donor between 10 and 35 years old with latent tuberculosis or without tuberculosis infection.

Here the CDR3 reads CASSQVTSGSASLETQYF. CDR3 DNA: TGCGCCAGCAGCCAGGTTACTAGCGGGAGTGCTTCCCTGGAGACCCAGTACTTC. The V and J genes are TRBV4-3 and TRBJ2-5; TRBD2 aligns across 11 bases. V shed 3 bases and J 5 bases; nucleotides not matched to a gene: 14. The CDR3 is made up of 18 amino acids. Germline values: CDR1 LGHNA, CDR2 YSLEER.

The rearrangement uses TRBV7-8 and TRBJ2-3; 12 bases agree with TRBD2. The CDR3 sequence is 15 residues long. The junction had 5 bases not matched to a gene; V was cut back by 6 bases and J by 4 bases. Germline CDR1 SGHVS, CDR2 FQNEAQ. As DNA, the CDR3 is TGTGCCAGCAGAAGACTAGCGGGAGTTTCAGATACGCAGTATTTT. It specifies CASRRLAGVSDTQYF.

The V call is TRBV2, the J call TRBJ1-5; TRBD1 might be the D (6 bases). The CDR3 runs to 15 residues. V shed 0 bases and J shed 6 bases, with 12 bases lying between them. Germline CDR1 is SNHLY and CDR2 is FYNNEI. The CDR3 DNA reads TGTGCCAGCAGTGAAGCGCAGGGGTTGAGTCAGCCCCAGCATTTT. Protein sequence: CASSEAQGLSQPQHF.

J is TRBJ1-1 and V is TRBV28; TRBD1 matches at 10 bases. There are 15 residues in the CDR3. V lost 6 bases and J lost 5; bases outside the gene matches: 9. CDR1 and CDR2 from the germline V gene are MDHEN and SYDVKM. CDR3 sequence reads: CASRQGDRGRTEAFF. CDR3 DNA: TGTGCCAGCAGGCAAGGTGACAGGGGGCGGACTGAAGCTTTCTTT.

In nucleotides, the CDR3 is TGTGCCAGCAGTTCCGGGAGCCGGTCGGGCTACACCTTC. Its protein is CASSSGSRSGYTF. V gene TRBV6-5 combines with J gene TRBJ1-2; D gene unclear. V gave up 4 bases and J gave up 8 bases, with 14 bases separating them. This CDR3 has 13 residues. CDR1 MNHEY and CDR2 SVGAGI come from the germline V gene.

V and J are TRBV5-1 and TRBJ2-2; D remains ambiguous. The CDR3 spans 14 residues. V gave up 3 bases and J gave up 1 base, with 7 bases separating them. Germline loops: CDR1 SGHRS, CDR2 YFSETQ. In DNA form, the CDR3 reads TGCGCCAGCAGCTCGGCAGGGAACACCGGGGAGCTGTTTTTT. As protein: CASSSAGNTGELFF. The variable domain in full, with the rest retrieved from reference TRBV5-1 and TRBJ2-2, is KAGVTQTPRYLIKTRGQQVTLSCSPISGHRSVSWYQQTPGQGLQFLFEYFSETQRNKGNFPGRFSGRQFSNSRSEMNVSTLELGDSALYLCASSSAGNTGELFFGEGSRLTVL.

The gene calls are TRBV4-2 and TRBJ2-2; D unclear. This CDR3 spans 14 amino acids. Germline V CDR1 and CDR2: LGHNA, YNFKEQ. Between the trimmed V and J ends, which lost 0 bases and 4 bases, there was a span of 6 bases. The CDR3 region is CASSQDSVTGELFF. The DNA for the CDR3 is TGTGCCAGCAGCCAAGATTCGGTCACCGGGGAGCTGTTTTTT.

V and J are TRBV5-8 and TRBJ2-1; D remains ambiguous. Germline V CDR1 and CDR2: SGHTS, YDEGEE. Trimming left V 2 bases short and J 4 bases short, with 13 bases between. CDR3 size: 15 residues. CDR3 coding DNA: TGTGCCAGCAGCTTAAGTAGATCTCTATACAATGAGCAGTTCTTC. Translating it yields CASSLSRSLYNEQFF.

The genes are TRBV4-1 and TRBJ2-5; the match to TRBD1 covers 7 bases. CDR1 is MGHRA and CDR2 is YSYEKL in the germline V gene. This CDR3 comprises 15 residues. The junction had 7 bases not matched to a gene; V was cut back by 3 bases and J by 3 bases. The CDR3 reads CASSHQRGREETQYF. In DNA form, the CDR3 reads TGCGCCAGCAGCCACCAGAGGGGGCGGGAAGAGACCCAGTACTTC.

The chain is built from TRBV11-2 and TRBJ1-4, with TRBD1 identical over 8 bases. CDR1 SGHAT and CDR2 FQNNGV come from the germline V gene. CDR3 length: 14 residues. The trim removed 5 bases at V and 8 bases at J, leaving 7 bases unmatched. The CDR3 here is CASSHGQGGEKLFF. DNA of the CDR3: TGTGCCAGCAGCCACGGACAGGGAGGGGAAAAACTGTTTTTT.

This chain joins TRBV18 and TRBJ1-2; D gene uncertain. CDR3 length: 14 residues. V was cut by 3 bases and J by 4 bases, with 12 bases left in between. From germline, CDR1 is KGHSH and CDR2 LQKENI. The CDR3 bases are TGTGCCAGCTCACCTCGGGAGGAGAGCTATGGCTACACCTTC. Its translation: CASSPREESYGYTF.